The sequence of this T cell receptor beta chain was determined in a study of blood T cell repertoires in COVID-19 (dated by TCRdb to the early 2020s). Regarding the complete study: Samples from collaborators originated in the United States, Italy and Spain and spanned both the acute and convalescent phases of COVID-19. The prospective study material was composed of cDNA or gDNA derived from T cells, B-cell-depleted T cells, or PBMCs. The dataset comprised deeply sampled blood TCRbeta repertoires from subjects exposed to, actively infected with, or recovered from COVID-19. A de-identified subject ID, COVID-19 status, age in years and sex were almost always included in the sample metadata. Samples were obtained from the ongoing ImmuneRACE study (first 160 participants) and from 1,254 subjects provided by 6 global collaborators. The repertoires were made available in a free public database intended to serve as a resource for research on the immune response to SARS-CoV-2. Where HLA class I and class II types were available, the types were taken from metadata supplied by the sample provider, not from assay-based typing. Results and caveats for the whole study, not just this receptor: How much clinical and demographic metadata was included differed by source and by participant, and the metadata was provided uncurated.

TCRbeta CDR3 regions were amplified from genomic DNA by means of the immunoSEQ Assay, a bias-controlled multiplex PCR. In the original analysis: The number of nucleated cells in each sample was estimated by amplification of reference gene primers within the assay. To quantify the absolute abundance of each unique TCRbeta CDR3 rearrangement, sequence reads were collapsed and filtered. For each sample, productive Simpson clonality was calculated as the square root of Simpson's diversity index across productive rearrangements. The table was pulled from immuneACCESS by TCRdb, which kept in-frame rearrangements only. Such tables lose some clones; where checked, under half of the loss comes from unresolved V genes, and the rest has no known cause. V, J and clone size are those of that table, while D and trimming were read from the DNA. The sample records about 240,000 clones, approximately 86% of which are singletons. The top ten clonotypes cover 6% to 9% of the sample.

Another Seattle source contributed samples from volunteer blood donors who had recovered from COVID-19. Each collaborating institution followed its own protocols to collect whole blood in K2EDTA tubes. For TCRbeta analysis, collaborators shipped samples in one of three forms: frozen whole blood, isolated PBMCs, or DNA extracted from either of those sample types. CDR1 and CDR2, looked up from the germline V gene, are KGHSH and LQKENI. The germline V and J ends show losses of 5 bases and 3 bases respectively, and no gene match explains 8 bases of the junction. The CDR3 goes from the cysteine to the phenylalanine over 15 residues. Only the CDR3 region is kept as DNA, spanning 45 bases read in frame from base 1. In the case of this clone: The target of this receptor is not known. Per-base quality was not reported, and no clone a single base away is much larger than it.

The TCR sequence derives from a man in his 60s who had recovered from COVID-19. This sequence uses TRBV18 and TRBJ2-3; 7 junctional bases match TRBD1. The material sequenced was peripheral blood. The DNA is TGTGCCAGCTCATCAGGGAACAGGGGAACAGATACGCAGTATTTT. Translated, this is CASSSGNRGTDTQYF.